These T cell receptor beta chains were read from a single sample in a study of T cell responses to AZD1222 COVID-19 vaccine. Sequencing used immunoSEQ multiplex PCR; TCRdb keeps in-frame clones, though not all of them. The table includes approximately 150,000 clones, under 95% detected once. The sample here was peripheral blood, taken on day 0 of AZD1222 vaccination. The receptors derive from an adult in good health. Both conserved end residues are part of each CDR3. The order of the fields is D gene, clone size, V gene, J gene, CDR3 protein, CDR3 DNA. The D gene is left open where the match is weak. Size is stated for part of the rows, as once, few or many counts, or as a class when the clone is expanded.

>-|-|TRBV5-1|TRBJ1-5
CASSLAGDSNQPQHF
TGCGCCAGCAGCTTGGCAGGGGATAGCAATCAGCCCCAGCATTTT
>TRBD1|-|TRBV15|TRBJ1-1
CATKQGHTTEAFF
TGTGCCACCAAACAGGGGCATACCACTGAAGCTTTCTTT
>TRBD1|-|TRBV6-5|TRBJ1-3
CASSKGQGGGNTIYF
TGTGCCAGCAGTAAGGGACAGGGCGGGGGAAACACCATATATTTT
>TRBD1|once|TRBV18|TRBJ1-6
CASSPWRTGGDSPLHF
TGTGCCAGCTCACCATGGCGGACAGGGGGCGATTCACCCCTCCACTTT
>-|-|TRBV3-1/TRBV3-2|TRBJ1-3
CASSQGLPGGTGNTIYF
TGTGCCAGCAGCCAAGGGCTCCCCGGAGGGACCGGAAACACCATATATTTT
>TRBD2|-|TRBV28|TRBJ2-2
CASATLAGGTAGELFF
TGTGCCAGCGCAACTTTAGCGGGAGGGACGGCCGGGGAGCTGTTTTTT
>-|-|TRBV7-9|TRBJ2-2
CASTPGLNTGELFF
TGTGCCAGCACCCCGGGTCTGAACACCGGGGAGCTGTTTTTT
>-|-|TRBV11-2|TRBJ2-3
CASSPTTDTQYF
TGTGCCAGCAGCCCTACAACAGATACGCAGTATTTT
>-|-|TRBV30|TRBJ1-2
CAWSSTLGLVYGYTF
TGTGCCTGGAGTTCAACATTGGGACTTGTCTATGGCTACACCTTC
>-|-|TRBV6-5|TRBJ1-1
CASSQRRFRTEAFF
TGTGCCAGCAGTCAACGACGGTTTCGGACTGAAGCTTTCTTT
>TRBD2|-|TRBV27|TRBJ2-2
CASISTWRRGGMNTGELFF
TGTGCCAGCATCTCTACCTGGAGGCGGGGAGGGATGAACACCGGGGAGCTGTTTTTT
>-|-|TRBV2|TRBJ1-4
CASRPTAQDEKLFF
TGTGCCAGCAGGCCGACGGCGCAGGATGAAAAACTGTTTTTT
>-|-|TRBV25-1|TRBJ1-2
CASSEGQGGGYTF
TGTGCCAGCAGTGAGGGTCAGGGAGGCGGCTACACCTTC
>TRBD2|-|TRBV6-5|TRBJ2-5
CASKSILAGETQYF
TGTGCCAGCAAAAGCATACTAGCGGGGGAGACCCAGTACTTC
>TRBD1|-|TRBV11-2|TRBJ2-2
CASSPRDRGYTGELFF
TGTGCCAGCAGCCCCCGAGACAGGGGTTATACCGGGGAGCTGTTTTTT
>TRBD2|few|TRBV10-1|TRBJ2-4
CASSEIAQGVGLYF
TGCGCCAGCAGTGAGATCGCGCAGGGAGTGGGACTATACTTC
>-|once|TRBV2|TRBJ2-7
CASSVRTGLGGYEQYF
TGTGCCAGCAGTGTGAGAACAGGTCTAGGGGGCTACGAGCAGTACTTC
>TRBD2|-|TRBV29-1|TRBJ2-3
CSVRRLADSTDTQYF
TGCAGCGTTCGGCGACTAGCGGATAGCACAGATACGCAGTATTTT
>TRBD1|-|TRBV6-2/TRBV6-3|TRBJ1-1
CASSYPGQGNTEAFF
TGTGCCAGCAGTTACCCGGGACAGGGGAACACTGAAGCTTTCTTT
>-|-|TRBV7-8|TRBJ2-2
CASSFTGSGELFF
TGTGCCAGCAGTTTTACAGGGTCCGGGGAGCTGTTTTTT
>-|-|TRBV10-2|TRBJ2-5
CASSDSFRETQYF
TGCGCCAGCAGTGACTCCTTCCGAGAGACCCAGTACTTC
>TRBD1|-|TRBV9|TRBJ1-1
CASSAQRQGGNTEAFF
TGTGCCAGCAGCGCACAACGACAGGGAGGGAACACTGAAGCTTTCTTT
>-|-|TRBV27|TRBJ1-5
CASRPTTDSNQPQHF
TGTGCCAGCAGACCCACGACAGATAGCAATCAGCCCCAGCATTTT
>-|-|TRBV28|TRBJ2-3
CASSFQGRGDTQYF
TGTGCCAGCAGTTTCCAGGGTAGGGGAGATACGCAGTATTTT
>TRBD2|-|TRBV27|TRBJ2-1
CASSWASGYNEQFF
TGTGCCAGCAGTTGGGCTAGCGGGTACAATGAGCAGTTCTTC
>-|-|TRBV5-1|TRBJ1-4
CASSSTATNEKLFF
TGCGCCAGCAGCTCCACAGCAACTAATGAAAAACTGTTTTTT
>-|few|TRBV7-9|TRBJ1-6
CASSYEWRASTNSPLHF
TGTGCCAGCAGCTATGAATGGCGGGCCTCTACTAATTCACCCCTCCACTTT